The 3 T cell receptor beta chains in this list originate from one sample, sequenced in a study of CD8+CD57+ T cells in acquired aplastic anemia. Template material for TCR beta VDJ and CDR3 profiling consisted of genomic DNA. TCRdb itself ran the reads through MiXCR, one entry per CDR3 protein. Of hundreds of thousands of distinct CDR3 sequences in the sample, around 72% are singletons; the top ten hold 4%. The specimen sequenced was sorted CD4+, CD8+, or CD8+CD57+ T cells (not recorded which) from PBMCs. These receptors all come from a human donor in good health, serving as a control.

About this clonotype itself: A junction end diverges from the germline sequence, so it may reflect a read error. The chain couples TRBV29-1 to TRBJ2-7, with TRBD2 as a possible D gene (5 bases). CDR1 and CDR2 (germline): SQVTM, ANQGSEA. The CDR3 loop spans 12 amino acids. The CDR3 sequence: CSVSSRAYEQYF. In DNA form, the CDR3 reads TGTAGCGTTAGCTCGAGGGCCTACGAGCAGTACTTC.

A note on this clonotype: The final CDR3 position lacks the conserved phenylalanine or tryptophan, pointing to a likely read error. The DNA is omitted, as the CDR3 cannot be located on it reliably, and the CDR3 follows TCRdb's listing. V gene TRBV7-2 combines with J gene TRBJ2-7; whether TRBD1, the table's D call, matches the DNA was not checked. Including both end residues, the CDR3 is 13 amino acids long. Germline-derived CDR1 and CDR2 are SGHTA and FQGNSA. The CDR3 sequence is CASSLVSGANEKL.

Concerning this clonotype itself: At one end, the junction sequence differs from germline, possibly due to a read error. The CDR3 loop reads CASSDPTGTGPNTEAFF. CDR3 nucleotide sequence: TGTGCCAGCAGTGACCCGACCGGGACAGGGCCCAACACCGAAGCTTTCTTT. The chain recombines TRBV25-1 with TRBJ1-1; 9 bases fit TRBD1. CDR3 length: 17 residues. Germline V gene lookup returns CDR1 MGHDK and CDR2 SYGVNS. Combining the CDR3 with reference TRBV25-1 and TRBJ1-1 gives the whole variable domain EADIYQTPRYLVIGTGKKITLECSQTMGHDKMYWYQQDPGMELHLIHYSYGVNSTEKGDLSSESTVSRIRTEHFPLTLESARPSHTSQYLCASSDPTGTGPNTEAFFGQGTRLTVV.